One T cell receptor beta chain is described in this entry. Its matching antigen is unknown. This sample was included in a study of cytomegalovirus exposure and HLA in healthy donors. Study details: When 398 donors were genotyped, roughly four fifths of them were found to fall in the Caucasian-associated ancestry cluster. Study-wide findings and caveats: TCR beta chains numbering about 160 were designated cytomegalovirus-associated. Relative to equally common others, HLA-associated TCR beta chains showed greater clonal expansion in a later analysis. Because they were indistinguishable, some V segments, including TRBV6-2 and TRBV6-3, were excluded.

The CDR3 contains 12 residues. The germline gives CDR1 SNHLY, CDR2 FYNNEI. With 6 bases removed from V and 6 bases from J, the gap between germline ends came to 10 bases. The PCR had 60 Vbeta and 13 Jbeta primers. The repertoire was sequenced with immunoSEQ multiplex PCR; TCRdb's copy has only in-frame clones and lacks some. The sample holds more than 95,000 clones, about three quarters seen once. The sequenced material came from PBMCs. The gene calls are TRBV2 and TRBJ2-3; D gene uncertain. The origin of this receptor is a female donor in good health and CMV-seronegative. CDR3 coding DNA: TGTGCCAGCAGGCTCGACTCGGATACGCAGTATTTT. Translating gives CASRLDSDTQYF.